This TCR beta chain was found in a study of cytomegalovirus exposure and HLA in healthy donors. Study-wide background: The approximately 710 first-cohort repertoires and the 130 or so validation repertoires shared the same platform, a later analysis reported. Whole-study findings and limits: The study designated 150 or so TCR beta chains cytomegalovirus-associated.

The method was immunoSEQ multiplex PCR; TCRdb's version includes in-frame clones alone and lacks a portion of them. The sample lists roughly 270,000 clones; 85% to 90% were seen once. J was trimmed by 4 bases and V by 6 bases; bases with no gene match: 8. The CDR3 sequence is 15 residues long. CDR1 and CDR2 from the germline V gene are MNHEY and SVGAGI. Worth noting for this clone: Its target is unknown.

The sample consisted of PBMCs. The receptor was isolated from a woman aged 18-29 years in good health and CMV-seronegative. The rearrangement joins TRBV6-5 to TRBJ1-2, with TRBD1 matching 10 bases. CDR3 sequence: CASSSTGGGGYGYTF. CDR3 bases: TGTGCCAGCAGCTCGACAGGGGGCGGTGGCTATGGCTACACCTTC.